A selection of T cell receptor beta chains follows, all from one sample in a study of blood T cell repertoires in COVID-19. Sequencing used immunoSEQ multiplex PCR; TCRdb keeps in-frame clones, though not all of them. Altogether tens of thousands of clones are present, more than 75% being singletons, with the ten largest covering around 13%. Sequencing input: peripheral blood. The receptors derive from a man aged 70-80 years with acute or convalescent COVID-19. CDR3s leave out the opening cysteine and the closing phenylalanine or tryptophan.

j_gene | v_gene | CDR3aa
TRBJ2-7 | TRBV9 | ASSVGLINEQY
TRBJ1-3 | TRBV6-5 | ASRTGGNTIY
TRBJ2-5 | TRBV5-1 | ASSLGRGQETQY
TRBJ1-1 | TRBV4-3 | ASSQDIGGRTEAF
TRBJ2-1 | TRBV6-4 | ASRDGQGSSYNEQF
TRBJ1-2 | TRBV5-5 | ASSLGQGNYGYT
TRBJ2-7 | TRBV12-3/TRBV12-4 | ASSLRGEQY
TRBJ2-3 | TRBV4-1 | ASSFNLDTQY
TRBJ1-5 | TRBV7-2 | ASSLAAGSNQPQH
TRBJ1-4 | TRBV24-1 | ATSAGTGSEKLF
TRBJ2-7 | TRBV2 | ASSRGGGAYEQY
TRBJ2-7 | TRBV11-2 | ASSFASGNEQY
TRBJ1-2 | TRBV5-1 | ASSVDRFYGYT
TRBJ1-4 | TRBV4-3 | ASSQIPATNEKLF
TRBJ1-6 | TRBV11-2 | ASSARRIRPYNSPLH
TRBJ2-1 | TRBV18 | ASSLKEGTSWNEQF
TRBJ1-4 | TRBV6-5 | ASRQDRVIEKLF
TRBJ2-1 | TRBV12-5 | ASGLSSEQF
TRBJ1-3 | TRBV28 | ATTDGVSSGNTIY
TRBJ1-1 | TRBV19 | ASSMSLPTEAF
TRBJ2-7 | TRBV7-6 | ASSLSGAYEQY
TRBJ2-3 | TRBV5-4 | ASSLRTLTSTDTQY